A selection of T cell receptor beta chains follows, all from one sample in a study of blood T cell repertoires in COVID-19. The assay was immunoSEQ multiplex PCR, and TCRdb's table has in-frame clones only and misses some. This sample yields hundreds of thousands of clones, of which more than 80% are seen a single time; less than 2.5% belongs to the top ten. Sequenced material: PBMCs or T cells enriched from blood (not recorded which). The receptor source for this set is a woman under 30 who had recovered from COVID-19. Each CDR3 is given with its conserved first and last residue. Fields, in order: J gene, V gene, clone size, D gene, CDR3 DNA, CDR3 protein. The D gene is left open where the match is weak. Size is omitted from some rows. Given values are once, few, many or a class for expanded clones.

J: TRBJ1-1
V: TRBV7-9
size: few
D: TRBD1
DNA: TGTGCCAGCGGTCAGGACAGGGCCAACACTGAAGCTTTCTTT
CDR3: CASGQDRANTEAFF

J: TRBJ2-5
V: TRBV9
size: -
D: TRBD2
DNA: TGTGCCAGCAGCGTTAGCGGGGAGGAAGAGACCCAGTACTTC
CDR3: CASSVSGEEETQYF

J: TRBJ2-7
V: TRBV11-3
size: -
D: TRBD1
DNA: TGTGCCAGCAGCCGGACAGGGGCCCACGAGCAGTACTTC
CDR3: CASSRTGAHEQYF

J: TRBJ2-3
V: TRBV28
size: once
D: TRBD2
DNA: TGTGCCAGCAGTTTGACCCGGGAGGGGATCTATACGCAGTATTTT
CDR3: CASSLTREGIYTQYF

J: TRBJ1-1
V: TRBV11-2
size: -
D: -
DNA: TGTGCCAGCAGCCCAAGACGGGGCACTGAAGCTTTCTTT
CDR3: CASSPRRGTEAFF

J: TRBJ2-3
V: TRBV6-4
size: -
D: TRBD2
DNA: TGTGCCAGCAGTGACTCGGCTAGCGGTGCAGATACGCAGTATTTT
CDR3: CASSDSASGADTQYF

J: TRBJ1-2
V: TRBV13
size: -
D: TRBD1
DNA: TGTGCCAGCAGCCGACAGGGCGATGGCTACACCTTC
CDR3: CASSRQGDGYTF

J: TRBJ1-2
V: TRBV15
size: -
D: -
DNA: TGTGCCACCAGTCCGACAGCCAACTATGGCTACACCTTC
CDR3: CATSPTANYGYTF

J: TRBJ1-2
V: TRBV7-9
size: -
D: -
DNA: TGTGCCAGCAGTGGAGCAATGAACTATGGCTACACCTTC
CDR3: CASSGAMNYGYTF

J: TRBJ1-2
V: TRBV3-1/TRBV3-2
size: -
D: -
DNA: TGTGCCAGCAGCCAAGCTTATCGGGGGGCCCCATATGGCTACACCTTC
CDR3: CASSQAYRGAPYGYTF

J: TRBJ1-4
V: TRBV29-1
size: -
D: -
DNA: TGCAGCGTATCTCAGGAATTTAATGAAAAACTGTTTTTT
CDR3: CSVSQEFNEKLFF

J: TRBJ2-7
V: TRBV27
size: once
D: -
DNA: TGTGCCAGCAGTTTTAGAGTGGACAACTACGAGCAGTACTTC
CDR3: CASSFRVDNYEQYF

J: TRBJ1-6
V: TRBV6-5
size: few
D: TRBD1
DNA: TGTGCCAGCAGTCCTAGGACAGGGATAAATTCACCCCTCCACTTT
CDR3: CASSPRTGINSPLHF

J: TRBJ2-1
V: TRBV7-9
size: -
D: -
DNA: TGTGCCAGCAGCTCAAGGACGGGGTTCTACAATGAGCAGTTCTTC
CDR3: CASSSRTGFYNEQFF

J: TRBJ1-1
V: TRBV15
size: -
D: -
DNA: TGTGCCACCAGCAGAGATAGGGTTCCAGGGGCAGAGATGAACACTGAAGCTTTCTTT
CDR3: CATSRDRVPGAEMNTEAFF

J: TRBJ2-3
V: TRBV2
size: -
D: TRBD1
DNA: TGTGCCAGCAGTGCCAGGGGGTCCGCAGATACGCAGTATTTT
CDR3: CASSARGSADTQYF

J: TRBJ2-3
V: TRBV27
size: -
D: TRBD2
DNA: TGTGCCAGCAGGCCTCTAGCGGGGTATGAGTATTTT
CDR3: CASRPLAGYEYF

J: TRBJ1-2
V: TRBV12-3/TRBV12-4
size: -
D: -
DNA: TGTGCCAGCAGCCAAAAGGAGGGCTACACCTTC
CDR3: CASSQKEGYTF

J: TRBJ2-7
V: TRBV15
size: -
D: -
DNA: TGTGCCACTTCCGGTGGGCGGGGGCCCTACGAGCAGTACTTC
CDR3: CATSGGRGPYEQYF

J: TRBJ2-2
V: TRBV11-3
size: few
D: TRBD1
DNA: TGTGCCAGCAGCCGGAACGGGGGACAGGGGGGCGGGGAGCTGTTTTTT
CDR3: CASSRNGGQGGGELFF

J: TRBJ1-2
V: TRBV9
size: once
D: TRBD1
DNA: TGTGCCAGCAGCGGGGGACAGACGCCTATGGCCCTTTATGGCTACACCTTC
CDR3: CASSGGQTPMALYGYTF

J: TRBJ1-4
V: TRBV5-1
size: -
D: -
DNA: TGCGCCAGCAGCTTAGGACGGGGAAGCGCAACTAATGAAAAACTGTTTTTT
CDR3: CASSLGRGSATNEKLFF

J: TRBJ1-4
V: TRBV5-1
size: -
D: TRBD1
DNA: TGCGCCAGCAGCTCGGCTCCTACAGGGGGTCGGCTGTTTTTT
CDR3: CASSSAPTGGRLFF

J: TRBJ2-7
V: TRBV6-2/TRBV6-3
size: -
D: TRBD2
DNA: TGTGCCAGCAGTTACTTGACTAGCGGGGGCCACGAGCAGTACTTC
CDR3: CASSYLTSGGHEQYF

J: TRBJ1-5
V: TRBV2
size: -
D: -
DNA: TGTGCCAGCAGTGACGGCCAGGGCGAGAAACATCAGCCCCAGCATTTT
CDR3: CASSDGQGEKHQPQHF

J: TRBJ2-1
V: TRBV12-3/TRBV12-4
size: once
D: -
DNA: TGTGCCAGCAGTTTAGGTCTAGTCAATGAGCAGTTCTTC
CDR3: CASSLGLVNEQFF

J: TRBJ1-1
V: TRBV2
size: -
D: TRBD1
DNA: TGTGCCAGCCGGGTAGGGACAGTAAACACTGAAGCTTTCTTT
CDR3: CASRVGTVNTEAFF

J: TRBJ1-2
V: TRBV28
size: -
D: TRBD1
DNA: TGTGCCAGTACGACAGGGTTGCATGGCTACACCTTC
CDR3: CASTTGLHGYTF

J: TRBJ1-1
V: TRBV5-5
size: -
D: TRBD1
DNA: TGTGCCAGCAGCCGGGACAGGTGGAACACTGAAGCTTTCTTT
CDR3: CASSRDRWNTEAFF

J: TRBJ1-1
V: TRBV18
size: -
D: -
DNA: TGTGCCAGCCGCGGGGCAGGCCAGAACACTGAAGCTTTCTTT
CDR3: CASRGAGQNTEAFF

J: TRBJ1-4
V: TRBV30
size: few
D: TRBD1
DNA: TGTGCCTACCAAGTAGGGGGGACAGGATGGAATAATGAAAAACTGTTTTTT
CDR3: CAYQVGGTGWNNEKLFF

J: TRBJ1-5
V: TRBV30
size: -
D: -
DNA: TGTGCCTGGAGCACAGGGACCGCAGAGCCGCAGCCCCAGCATTTT
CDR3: CAWSTGTAEPQPQHF

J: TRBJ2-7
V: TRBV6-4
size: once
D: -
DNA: TGTGCCAGCAGAAGGGGGTGGGGCTCCTACGAGCAGTACTTC
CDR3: CASRRGWGSYEQYF